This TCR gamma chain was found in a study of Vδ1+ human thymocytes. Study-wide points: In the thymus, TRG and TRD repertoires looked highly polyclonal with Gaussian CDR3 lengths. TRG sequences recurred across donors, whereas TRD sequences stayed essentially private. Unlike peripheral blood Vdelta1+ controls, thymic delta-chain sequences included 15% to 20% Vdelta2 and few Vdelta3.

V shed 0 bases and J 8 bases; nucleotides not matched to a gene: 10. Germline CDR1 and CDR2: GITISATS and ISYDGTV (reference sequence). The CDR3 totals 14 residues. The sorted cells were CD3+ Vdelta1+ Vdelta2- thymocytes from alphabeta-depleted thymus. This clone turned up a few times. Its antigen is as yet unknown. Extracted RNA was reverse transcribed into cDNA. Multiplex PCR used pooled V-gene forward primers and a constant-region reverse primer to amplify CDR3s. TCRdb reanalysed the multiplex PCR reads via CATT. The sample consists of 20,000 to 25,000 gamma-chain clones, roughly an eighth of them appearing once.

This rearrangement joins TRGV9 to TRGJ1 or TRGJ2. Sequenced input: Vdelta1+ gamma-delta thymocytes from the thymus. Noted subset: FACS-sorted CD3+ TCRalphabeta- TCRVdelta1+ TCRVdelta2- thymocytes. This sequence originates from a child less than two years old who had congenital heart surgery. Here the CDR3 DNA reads TGTGCCTTGTGGGAGGTGAGGGGTGCCAATAAGAAACTCTTT. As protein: CALWEVRGANKKLF.